This paragraph reports one T cell receptor (beta chain). The junction and the germline gene differ at one end; a read error may be behind it. The length of the CDR3 is 16 residues. Germline V gives CDR1 KGHSH, CDR2 LQKENI. Profiled with immunoSEQ multiplex PCR; TCRdb holds only in-frame clones, not every one. The profile shows some 250,000 clones, more than 65% of them singletons. This sample is drawn from a study of control samples from healthy donors and cancer patients. V and J are TRBV18 and TRBJ2-7; D is possibly TRBD1 or TRBD2 (6 bases each). This clonotype was obtained from an older woman with lung cancer. The material sequenced was PBMCs. The CDR3 region has the DNA TGTGCCAGCTCCCCACTCGGGGCCAGGGGCGGAGGGGAGCAGTACTTC. Encoded protein: CASSPLGARGGGEQYF.